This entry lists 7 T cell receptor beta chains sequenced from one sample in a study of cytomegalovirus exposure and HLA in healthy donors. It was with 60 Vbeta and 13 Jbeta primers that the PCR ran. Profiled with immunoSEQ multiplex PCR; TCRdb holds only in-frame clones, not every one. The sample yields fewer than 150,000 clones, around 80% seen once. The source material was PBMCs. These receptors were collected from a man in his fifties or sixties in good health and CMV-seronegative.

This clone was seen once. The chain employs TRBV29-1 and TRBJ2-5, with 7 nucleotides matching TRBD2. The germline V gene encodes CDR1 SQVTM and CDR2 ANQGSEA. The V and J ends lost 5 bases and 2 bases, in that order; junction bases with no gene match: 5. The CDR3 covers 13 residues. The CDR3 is CSVRGVGQETQYF. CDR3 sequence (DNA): TGCAGCGTTCGGGGGGTTGGTCAAGAGACCCAGTACTTC.

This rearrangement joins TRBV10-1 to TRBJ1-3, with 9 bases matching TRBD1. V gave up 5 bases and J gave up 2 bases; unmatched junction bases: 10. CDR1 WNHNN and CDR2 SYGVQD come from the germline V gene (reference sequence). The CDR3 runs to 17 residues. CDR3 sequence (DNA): TGCGCCAGCAGTTACGGTTTCCGGGACAGGGCTGGAAACACCATATATTTT. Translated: CASSYGFRDRAGNTIYF.

In DNA, the CDR3 is TGTGCCAGCAGGATCCCGAGCGGCGGGGAGACCCAGTACTTC. Its protein is CASRIPSGGETQYF. The rearrangement links TRBV7-8 to TRBJ2-5; the D gene is possibly TRBD2 (5 bases). V was clipped by 6 bases and J by 5 bases, with 16 bases between them. The CDR3 covers 14 residues. The germline V gene encodes CDR1 SGHVS and CDR2 FQNEAQ.

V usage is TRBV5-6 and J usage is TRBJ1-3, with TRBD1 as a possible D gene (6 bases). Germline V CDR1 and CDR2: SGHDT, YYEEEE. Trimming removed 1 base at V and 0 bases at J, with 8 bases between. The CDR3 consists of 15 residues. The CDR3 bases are TGTGCCAGCAGCTTGCCACAGGGCTCTGGAAACACCATATATTTT. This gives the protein CASSLPQGSGNTIYF.

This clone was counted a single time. CDR3 loop: CASRSGQMNTGELFF. In nucleotides, the CDR3 is TGCGCCAGCAGGTCGGGACAAATGAACACCGGGGAGCTGTTTTTT. The chain recombines TRBV5-1 with TRBJ2-2; maybe TRBD1 (6 bases). Germline V CDR1 and CDR2: SGHRS, YFSETQ. The ends were cut back, 5 bases at V and 1 base at J, with 12 bases in the middle. This CDR3 spans 15 amino acids.

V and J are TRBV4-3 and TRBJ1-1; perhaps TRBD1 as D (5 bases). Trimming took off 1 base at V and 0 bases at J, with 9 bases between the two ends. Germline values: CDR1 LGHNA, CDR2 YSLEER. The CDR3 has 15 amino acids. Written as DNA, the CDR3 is TGCGCCAGCAGCCAAGGTCAGGGTTTGAACACTGAAGCTTTCTTT. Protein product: CASSQGQGLNTEAFF.

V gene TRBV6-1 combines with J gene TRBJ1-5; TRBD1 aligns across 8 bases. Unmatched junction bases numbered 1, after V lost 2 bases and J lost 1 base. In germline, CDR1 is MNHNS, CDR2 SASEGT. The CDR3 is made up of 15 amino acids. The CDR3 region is CASSENRGSNQPQHF. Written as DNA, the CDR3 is TGTGCCAGCAGTGAAAACAGGGGGAGCAATCAGCCCCAGCATTTT.